The present entry profiles one T cell receptor beta chain with its context. The antigen is undetermined. Generated by immunoSEQ multiplex PCR, the TCRdb table keeps only in-frame clones and is missing some. The sample shows about 86,000 clones, around nine tenths of them seen only once. This record belongs to a study of OX40 agonist ivuxolimab in advanced cancers. Study-wide points: Among the least clonally expanded were partial responders at 0.1-3.0 mg/kg.

CDR1 and CDR2 from the germline V gene are SGHKS and YYEKEE (reference sequence). V dropped 0 bases and J dropped 7 bases, with 13 bases sitting between them. The CDR3 consists of 15 residues. This receptor was obtained from an adult with an advanced solid tumor such as melanoma, head and neck, liver or kidney cancer. The gene calls are TRBV5-5 and TRBJ2-2; D might be TRBD1 (5 bases). Material: CD4+ or CD8+ T cells sorted from blood, obtained in a trial of the OX40 agonist ivuxolimab. The CDR3 coding sequence is TGTGCCAGCAGCTTGGAACAGCAGGGCATCGGGGAGCTGTTTTTT. This encodes CASSLEQQGIGELFF.